This T cell receptor beta chain was observed in a study of shared clonotypes between healthy human individuals (dated by TCRdb to 2018 to 2021). Study-level background: Two women and a few men aged 18 to 49 years were included in the cohort. For each donor, CD4 naive and CD4 memory were each given three plates, CD8 naive was given two plates, and CD8 memory was given one plate. To estimate repertoire size and how much clonotypes are shared between individuals, the study performed deep sequencing of blood TCR repertoires from about five healthy adults. To increase sequencing depth and limit assay-specific biases, different laboratories used diverse techniques to prepare libraries and sequence TCR repertoires. Between about 0.94 and 10 billion PBMCs per donor were obtained by leukapheresis.

Donors were healthy HIV-negative adults with no recently reported acute infections or vaccinations. Every donor was a Caucasian adult residing in Nashville, Tennessee, USA. Magnetic negative selection was used to enrich CD4+ T cells, after which naive cells were positively selected on CD45RA and the negative fraction became the memory subset. After blood collection by leukapheresis, PBMCs were isolated using Ficoll-Histopaque density gradient centrifugation and then cryopreserved in the vapor phase of liquid nitrogen. Analytical flow cytometry was used to check the purity and quantity of each magnetically sorted T cell population. Each sorted fraction had its genomic DNA isolated and then quantified by UV absorbance on a Nanodrop 2000c. The CDR3 sequence holds 15 residues, the cysteine and phenylalanine included. Only the CDR3 region is kept as DNA, spanning 45 bases read in frame from base 1. The V and J ends are trimmed by 1 base and 0 bases, leaving 9 bases between them. CDR1 is given as SGDLS and CDR2 as YYNGEE, both from the germline V gene.

Concerning this clone itself: Which antigen it targets is not known. No base qualities exist here, and no much larger clone lies one base off it.

The research as a whole found: Because the study included only a small number of donors, the genetic and exposure-history diversity represented was limited. Sampling was restricted to blood, and TCR repertoires in tissues likely differ from the TCR repertoires found in blood. Compared with non-shared clonotypes, the clonotypes found in all four sorted-subset donors had higher generation probabilities. Pairwise subsampling indicated that sequencing depth was expected to affect the degree of clonotype sharing among donors. Rarefaction of sorted-subset datasets indicated incomplete sequencing despite the large sequencing depth. Larger estimated clonotype richness was generally found for naive subsets than for memory subsets. Sharing across a handful of donors was observed for about 5% of naive CD4, over 3% of naive CD8, 2% to 2.5% of memory CD4, and about 0.4% of memory CD8 clonotypes.

TCR CDR3 regions were amplified from genomic DNA by multiplex PCR using the deep immunoSEQ assay. For each cell subset, the extracted genomic DNA was distributed evenly across all wells of several immunoSEQ 96-well plates, and each plate served as one replicate. For sorted subsets, roughly 200 ng of genomic DNA, equivalent to around 31,000 T cell genomes, went into each replicate PCR. The purified libraries were quantified using a Qubit 3.0 fluorometer, sized with a Bioanalyzer 2100, and then quantified again using the KAPA Library Quantification kit. Each immunoSEQ 96-well plate was sequenced on its own single-read 150-cycle Illumina NextSeq 550 flow cell. As for the authors' bioinformatics: Because the immunoSEQ output included only junctional sequences and no quality scores, the filtering could not be the same as the filtering used for full-length reads. To assign V/J genes and CDR3, sequences were annotated using PyIR, a Python wrapper for IgBLAST v1.9, with IMGT germline references. Reads were filtered out if the reads had weak V/J assignments (E-value above 1e-6), no CDR3, stop codons, out-of-frame junctions, or ambiguous translated residues. V3J clonotypes were defined as sequences sharing an identical inferred V gene, J gene, and CDR3 amino acid sequence. The percentage overlap between two repertoires was calculated by dividing the number of shared unique clonotypes by the size of the smaller repertoire. Three approaches were used to assess repertoire richness: RTK rarefaction, the Chao1 estimator, and Recon v2.1 estimates of unobserved clonotypes. For all TCRbeta clonotypes obtained by the gDNA method from several donors, generation probabilities were computed with OLGA. Here the immuneACCESS table is served through TCRdb, limited to in-frame sequences with V and J called. Missing clones are a known gap in these copies; in checked studies unresolved V genes cover under half, and the rest lacks a known reason. D and trimming come from the DNA, and the V and J calls and clone size come from that table. The sample table records roughly 2.2 million clones; around 93% of these occur just once. The leading ten clones occupy around 0.4% of the sample.

Sequenced sample: naive CD4+ T cells from PBMCs. Taken with the paper, the label for cell subset or site translates to: CD45RA+ positively selected. Rearrangement joined TRBV9 to TRBJ2-3; the D gene cannot be named for sure. This receptor was identified in a young man in good health. Some clones in this sample may be carry-over from other donors' samples. The CDR3 reads CASSVSADSTDTQYF. The nucleotides are TGTGCCAGCAGCGTATCGGCAGATAGCACAGATACGCAGTATTTT.